The clone carrying this T cell receptor (beta chain) was counted ten times or more. The data were taken from a study of T-cell reconstitution after alpha-beta-depleted transplantation in children. The CDR3 totals 15 residues. CDR1 and CDR2 (germline): LGHNA, YSLEER. The V gene lost 0 bases and the J gene lost 3 bases, with 10 bases spanning the gap. This sample's TCRbeta library carried unique molecular identifier barcodes. Using its own MiXCR run on the PCR reads, TCRdb lists one record per CDR3 protein. The sample consists of hundreds of thousands of distinct CDR3 sequences, roughly 10% of them appearing once.

This clonotype was sampled from a human donor who donated a stem cell graft to a child with acute myeloid leukemia. Specimen: PBMCs from the stem cell graft donor, collected from the stem cell graft. This sequence joins TRBV4-3 and TRBJ2-3; D is unclear. This CDR3 is CASSQEMGSTDTQYF. For the CDR3, the DNA is TGCGCCAGCAGCCAAGAGATGGGGTCAACAGATACGCAGTATTTT.